What follows is one TCR beta chain and its context. Its antigen is unknown. No much larger clone exists at a distance of one base, and base qualities are not known. The record originates from a study of blood T cell repertoires in COVID-19 (dated by TCRdb to about 2020). Some background on the complete study: Recovered participants in ImmuneRACE Cohort 3 were defined by two consecutive negative NP/OP PCR tests, clearance by a healthcare professional, or resolution of symptoms. Samples from collaborators originated in the United States, Italy and Spain and spanned both the acute and convalescent phases of COVID-19. The material from the prospective study consisted of cDNA or gDNA derived from T cells, B-cell-depleted T cells, or PBMCs. The dataset comprised deeply sampled blood TCRbeta repertoires from subjects exposed to, actively infected with, or recovered from COVID-19. The repertoires were released in a freely available public database meant as a resource for research on the immune response to SARS-CoV-2. Samples were obtained from the ongoing ImmuneRACE study (first 160 participants) and from about 1,300 subjects provided by 6 global collaborators. The sample metadata nearly always contained a de-identified subject ID, COVID-19 status, age in years and sex. Where available, HLA class I and class II types were taken from metadata supplied by the sample provider and were not determined by assay-based typing.

TCRbeta CDR3 regions were amplified from genomic DNA using the immunoSEQ Assay, a bias-controlled multiplex PCR. In the source study's methods: The number of nucleated cells in each sample was estimated from the amplification of reference gene primers within the assay. To quantify the absolute abundance of each unique TCRbeta CDR3 rearrangement, sequence reads were collapsed and filtered. For each sample, productive Simpson clonality was calculated as the square root of Simpson's diversity index over productive rearrangements. TCRdb's version of the immuneACCESS table is confined to in-frame rearrangements and falls short of the full clone set. An unresolved V gene accounts for under half of the shortfall where checked; the remainder is of unknown origin. Clonal size and the V and J genes are those of that table, whereas D and trimming came from the DNA. This sample holds hundreds of thousands of clones; roughly nine tenths were observed only once. The ten largest clones represent approximately 2.8% of the sample.

Trimming takes 6 bases off V and 9 bases off J; junction bases not matched to a gene: 12. As encoded in the germline V gene (reference sequence), CDR1 is LGHDT while CDR2 is YNNKEL. Taken from cysteine to phenylalanine, the CDR3 has 15 residues. CDR3 DNA only is kept here, 45 bases in frame from base 1. Participants in the prospective study were enrolled through a virtual design, were aged roughly 18 to 100 years, and lived in about two dozen United States geographic areas. Cohort assignment in the prospective study relied on participant-reported clinical history from a screening survey and a study questionnaire. In the prospective study, whole blood, serum and a nasopharyngeal or oropharyngeal swab were collected from each participant by mobile phlebotomists. Over a roughly 2-month period, participants in the prospective study had the option of providing additional blood draws and questionnaires. Before DNA extraction, prospective study blood samples were shipped either frozen or at room temperature.

Broader findings and caveats from the paper: The amount of clinical and demographic metadata varied by source and participant and was provided uncurated.

Specimen: PBMCs or T cells enriched from blood (not recorded which). This receptor was taken from a woman aged 45-60 years in a cohort exposed to, infected with or recovered from COVID-19 (not recorded which). The rearrangement joined TRBV3-1 (or the pseudogene TRBV3-2) to TRBJ2-5, with 11 bases matching TRBD2. Read as DNA, the sequence is TGTGCCAGCAGGCACCTGGGACTAGCGGTAGGGGCCCAGTACTTC. The encoded protein is CASRHLGLAVGAQYF.